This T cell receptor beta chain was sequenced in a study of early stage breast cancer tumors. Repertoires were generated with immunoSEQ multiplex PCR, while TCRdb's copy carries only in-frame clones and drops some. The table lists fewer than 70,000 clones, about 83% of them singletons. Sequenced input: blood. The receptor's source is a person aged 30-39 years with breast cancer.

The DNA for the CDR3 is TGTGCCTGGAGTGTAGGGACAGGGAGTAGATACTATGGCTACACCTTC. It yields the protein CAWSVGTGSRYYGYTF. The chain employs TRBV30 and TRBJ1-2, with 9 bases matching TRBD1. Per germline, CDR1 GTSNPN and CDR2 SVGIG (reference sequence). Trimming removed 0 bases from V and 3 bases from J; junction bases left unmatched: 8. The CDR3 spans 16 residues. The full variable domain, in which reference TRBV30 and TRBJ1-2 provide the parts outside the CDR3, is SQTIHQWPATLVQPVGSPLSLECTVEGTSNPNLYWYRQAAGRGLQLLFYSVGIGQISSEVPQNLSASRPQDRQFILSSKKLLLSDSGFYLCAWSVGTGSRYYGYTFGSGTRLTVV.